This T cell receptor beta chain is drawn from a study of cytotoxic CD8 clonotypes in ibrutinib-treated CLL. Background on the study: Following a median around twelve months of treatment, with a range of 6 to 36, response samples were taken. Broader study findings: At baseline, clonality was higher than in age-matched healthy donors and correlated with CD8+ counts. Contraction or stability on treatment was seen for public clonotypes, which were uncommon.

TCRdb's table, derived via immunoSEQ multiplex PCR, lists solely in-frame clones and lacks some. This sample has tens of thousands of clones; approximately 68% occur once, and the top ten carry around 30%. The J segment lost 1 base and the V segment lost 6 bases, leaving 8 bases of the junction unmatched. The CDR3 has 16 amino acids. Per germline, CDR1 LNHDA and CDR2 SQIVND (reference sequence). As regards this clone: Its antigen is unknown.

This sequence originates from a human donor with chronic lymphocytic leukemia. The starting material was PBMCs, obtained after 24 months of ibrutinib treatment. The J gene is TRBJ2-3, the V gene TRBV19; 9 nucleotides agree with TRBD1. Here the CDR3 DNA reads TGTGCCAGTAGCCGGACAGGGGCGCGGTGCACAGATACGCAGTATTTT. Translating gives CASSRTGARCTDTQYF.